The present TCR beta chain was sequenced within a study of cytomegalovirus exposure and HLA in healthy donors. The PCR was carried out with 60 Vbeta primers and 13 Jbeta primers. Measured with immunoSEQ multiplex PCR; TCRdb has only the in-frame clones, and not every one. Of some 200,000 clones in the sample, approximately 88% were seen once. The CDR3 spans 16 residues. With 1 base clipped from V and 2 bases from J, the junction kept 3 bases outside the gene matches. Germline lookup yields CDR1 PRHDT and CDR2 FYEKMQ (reference sequence). The sequence was obtained from a woman aged 50 to 60 in good health and CMV-seropositive. The specimen was PBMCs. The chain recombines TRBV13 with TRBJ2-3; 10 bases line up with TRBD2. CDR3 in amino acids: CASSLALAGVTDTQYF. DNA of the CDR3: TGTGCCAGCAGCTTAGCCCTAGCGGGGGTCACAGATACGCAGTATTTT.